This T cell receptor beta chain comes out of a study of T cells in Graves' hyperthyroidism and ophthalmopathy (dated by TCRdb to about 2019). About the study as a whole: Peripheral blood samples were taken at initial diagnosis, before any treatment was given. A discovery cohort of approximately 100 patients, roughly 45 with Graves' ophthalmopathy and fewer than 65 with stable Graves' hyperthyroidism, was used to find distinguishing TCR V-J signatures. Prospective prediction of ophthalmopathy was tested in an independent validation cohort consisting of 18 to 20 hyperthyroidism patients and 17 patients who later progressed to ophthalmopathy. The 85 to 100 discovery patients were divided at random into training and test sets in a 7:3 ratio. In addition, the study compared T-cell repertoires in thyroid tissue and in blood from several Graves' hyperthyroidism patients. After sampling, hyperthyroidism patients received methimazole starting at 30 mg daily, and ophthalmopathy patients received high-dose intravenous methylprednisolone. According to the paper, TCR Vbeta CDR3 sequencing was carried out on 135 peripheral blood samples, which came from 40 to 45 ophthalmopathy, 70 to 80 hyperthyroidism and some 17 progressor patients. Overall study outcomes, separate from this receptor: In validation, progression to ophthalmopathy was predicted by the model with 55% to 71% sensitivity and about 72% specificity, a median of around 5.9 months before onset. Blood samples also contained most of the expanded thyroid clonotypes (frequency above 0.001), which suggests that blood repertoires may reflect thyroid immune responses. A model built on a 13 V-J signature distinguished ophthalmopathy from stable hyperthyroidism, reaching roughly 88% sensitivity and around 81% specificity in cross-validation and 80%/75% in testing. Sample size was not statistically predetermined, and blinding of investigators to group allocation was not performed.

Moderately to severely active disease, a Clinical Activity Score of at least 3, a NOSPECS grade of at least 4, and a duration under 3 months were present in ophthalmopathy patients. The study excluded patients with uncontrolled infections, other autoimmune diseases, pregnancy or lactation. Clinical symptoms, serum thyroxine and TRAb, thyroid ultrasound, and orbital computed tomography formed the basis for the diagnoses. Ficoll-Paque density gradient centrifugation was used to isolate PBMCs from about 10 ml of fresh peripheral blood. Total RNA was extracted using Trizol reagent, and RNA quality was assessed on an Agilent 2100 Bioanalyzer. The TCR beta CDR3 regions were amplified from the RNA transcripts. A first-round RT-PCR of the TCR CDR3 used the HTBI primer set with the Qiagen OneStep RT-PCR kit. The libraries were constructed in a second round of multiplex PCR and then size-selected and purified. Paired-end sequencing of the libraries was performed with 100 bp reads on an Illumina HiSeq2000. The published analysis was carried out like this. SOAPnuke was used to process the raw data, with reads discarded if the reads contained adapters or uncalled bases, had a mean Phred below 15, or lacked an exact constant-primer or identifier match. COPE v1.2.5 was used to merge high-quality paired reads, and clonotypes were defined as unique nucleotide sequences. Clonotypes were aligned to IMGT TRBV, TRBD and TRBJ reference segments using MiTCR v1.1. The analysis was restricted to V-J combinations with a frequency above 0.0001, which together covered just over 99% of the repertoires. A TCS score was defined as the ratio between F50 (clonal expansion) and ExV (chaos), using BLOSUM62-based TCRdist between CDR3 peptides within each V-J. Welch's t-statistics and random forest reduced roughly 530 V-J features to 13, which were used in a naive Bayes classifier (R e1071). The public reads were run again by TCRdb, first through fastp at Q25 and then through MiXCR, and only productive beta chains were kept. Every distinct CDR3 protein forms one entry, paired with its most common genes and DNA. TCRdb, rather than the study authors, made the V and J calls. For this sample the table gives around 520,000 distinct CDR3 sequences, of which approximately 25% were detected only once. The ten largest clones represent roughly 10% of the sample.

This clonotype was observed many times. Its antigen remains undetermined. Qualities for individual bases were not recorded, and no much larger clone is one base off. Germline trimming: 4 bases from V, 7 bases from J; junction bases outside gene matches: 12. The germline V gene supplies CDR1 SQVTM and CDR2 ANQGSEA. The CDR3 goes from the cysteine to the phenylalanine over 14 residues. CDR3 DNA is the only sequence kept; it has 42 bases, read in frame from the first base. This receptor chain uses TRBV29-1 and TRBJ2-5, with TRBD1 matching 7 junction bases. The TCR sequence derives from a woman aged 25 to 39 with Graves' ophthalmopathy. Sequenced sample: blood. The CDR3 protein: CSVVIRDSLGTQYF. The DNA is as follows: TGCAGCGTTGTAATCCGGGACAGCCTCGGGACCCAGTACTTC.